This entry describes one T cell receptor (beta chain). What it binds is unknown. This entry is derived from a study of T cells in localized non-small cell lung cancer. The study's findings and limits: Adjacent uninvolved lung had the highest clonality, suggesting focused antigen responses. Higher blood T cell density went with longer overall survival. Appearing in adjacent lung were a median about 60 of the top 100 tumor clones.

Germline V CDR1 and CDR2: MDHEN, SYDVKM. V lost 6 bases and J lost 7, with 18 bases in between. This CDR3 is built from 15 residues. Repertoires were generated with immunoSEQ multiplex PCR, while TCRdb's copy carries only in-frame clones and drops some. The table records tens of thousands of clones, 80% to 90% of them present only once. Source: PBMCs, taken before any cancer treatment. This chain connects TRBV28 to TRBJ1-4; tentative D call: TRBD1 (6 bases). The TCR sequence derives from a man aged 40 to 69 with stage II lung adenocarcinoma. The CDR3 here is CASSTWRDISEKLFF. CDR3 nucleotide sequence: TGTGCCAGCAGCACCTGGAGGGACATCTCTGAAAAACTGTTTTTT.